These 22 T cell receptor beta chains share one sample of origin, sequenced in a study of blood T cell repertoires in COVID-19. Profiling relied on immunoSEQ multiplex PCR, and the TCRdb table lists in-frame clones only, not all of them. This sample has around 200,000 clones, with 75% to 90% found just once. Sequencing used PBMCs or T cells enriched from blood (not recorded which). All receptors derive from a woman aged 25 to 45 who had been exposed to COVID-19.

The rearrangement uses TRBV9 and TRBJ1-2, with 7 bases that match TRBD1. V shed 4 bases and J 0 bases; nucleotides not matched to a gene: 3. The CDR3 contains 14 residues. Germline V lookup: CDR1 SGDLS, CDR2 YYNGEE. CDR3 sequence: CASSPGTANYGYTF. The CDR3 DNA is TGTGCCAGCAGCCCAGGGACAGCTAACTATGGCTACACCTTC.

This chain joins TRBV24-1 and TRBJ2-5, with unresolved D. V shed 4 bases and J shed 2 bases, with 13 bases lying between them. This CDR3 comprises 15 residues. Germline values: CDR1 KGHDR, CDR2 SFDVKD. The chain's CDR3 is CATSDLRGGQETQYF. CDR3 in DNA: TGTGCCACCAGTGACCTCCGCGGTGGGCAAGAGACCCAGTACTTC.

This clone appeared a few times. The J gene is TRBJ1-1, the V gene TRBV11-3, with TRBD1 identical over 8 bases. The V gene end was trimmed by 3 bases and the J gene end by 3 bases; junction bases not matched to a gene: 0. CDR3 length equals 13 residues. CDR1 and CDR2 (germline): SGHNT, YENEEA. CDR3 DNA: TGTGCCAGCAGCTTGACAGGGGACACTGAAGCTTTCTTT. Residues: CASSLTGDTEAFF.

The J gene is TRBJ2-5, the V gene TRBV12-2; TRBD1 is the table's D call and was not checked against the DNA. TRBV12-2 is a recognized pseudogene. The CDR3 has 15 residues. CDR3 region: CASRLIQEYQETQYF. CDR3 nucleotides: TGTGCAAGTCGCCTTATACAGGAGTACCAAGAGACCCAGTACTTC.

This clone occurred once. The chain carries TRBV27 and TRBJ1-2; D gene ambiguous. Germline values: CDR1 MNHEY, CDR2 SMNVEV (reference sequence). The CDR3 contains 14 residues. V was cut by 0 bases and J by 3 bases, with 8 bases left in between. The CDR3 is CASSLSEGHYGYTF. The CDR3 coding sequence is TGTGCCAGCAGTTTATCGGAGGGCCACTATGGCTACACCTTC.

The V and J genes are TRBV21-1 and TRBJ2-5; TRBD1 is taken as the D call from the table, unchecked against the DNA. TRBV21-1 corresponds to a pseudogene. This CDR3 spans 16 amino acids. CDR3 protein: CASSLTGTIAQGTQYF. The CDR3 DNA sequence: TGTGCCAGCAGCCTAACCGGGACGATTGCACAGGGGACCCAGTACTTC.

This clone was seen just once. Other DNA variants within this sample encode the same CDR3. This rearrangement joins TRBV11-3 to TRBJ1-2; TRBD1 matches at 10 bases. CDR1 SGHNT and CDR2 YENEEA come from the germline V gene. This CDR3 has 15 residues. V dropped 5 bases and J dropped 4; count of bases not matched to a gene: 7. The CDR3 bases are TGTGCCAGCAGCCCTAGACAGGGGGCAGGCTATGGCTACACCTTC. It encodes CASSPRQGAGYGYTF. Full variable domain (missing parts from reference TRBV11-3 and TRBJ1-2): EAGVVQSPRYKIIEKKQPVAFWCNPISGHNTLYWYLQNLGQGPELLIRYENEEAVDDSQLPKDRFSAERLKGVDSTLKIQPAELGDSAVYLCASSPRQGAGYGYTFGSGTRLTVV.

J is TRBJ2-1 and V is TRBV25-1; 11 positions match TRBD1. Trimming at V came to 4 bases and at J to 7 bases, leaving 3 bases not matched to a gene. CDR1 and CDR2 (germline): MGHDK, SYGVNS. This CDR3 comprises 14 residues. The DNA for the CDR3 is TGTGCCAGCAGTGCCGGGACAGGGGGGAATGAGCAGTTCTTC. This translates into CASSAGTGGNEQFF.

This chain joins TRBV28 and TRBJ2-7, with TRBD1 matching 7 bases. The V and J ends lost 5 bases and 4 bases, in that order; junction bases with no gene match: 11. The CDR3 is made up of 15 amino acids. Germline loops: CDR1 MDHEN, CDR2 SYDVKM. CDR3 protein: CASSVPPTGLYEQYF. The CDR3 DNA follows: TGTGCCAGCAGTGTCCCCCCGACAGGGTTATACGAGCAGTACTTC.

The chain has TRBV2 and TRBJ2-3; D possibly corresponds to TRBD1 (5 bases). Germline V lookup: CDR1 SNHLY, CDR2 FYNNEI. The CDR3 extends over 13 amino acids. The V gene lost 4 bases and the J gene lost 0 bases, with 5 bases spanning the gap. The CDR3 DNA follows: TGTGCCAGCAGTGGGGGCAGCACAGATACGCAGTATTTT. It translates to CASSGGSTDTQYF.

The rearrangement joins TRBV7-8 to TRBJ2-7; TRBD1 matches at 9 bases. The CDR3 has 15 residues. Germline CDR1 SGHVS, CDR2 FQNEAQ. V trimming: 5 bases; J trimming: 4 bases; junction bases outside the gene matches: 9. The CDR3: CASSITQGASYEQYF. DNA for the CDR3: TGTGCCAGCAGCATAACACAGGGGGCTTCGTACGAGCAGTACTTC.

The chain is built from TRBV2 and TRBJ2-2; unclear D gene. The CDR3 loop spans 13 amino acids. The germline gives CDR1 SNHLY, CDR2 FYNNEI. Trimming left V 8 bases short and J 2 bases short, with 9 bases between. The CDR3 reads CASHRANTGELFF. The CDR3, as DNA: TGTGCCAGCCACAGAGCAAACACCGGGGAGCTGTTTTTT.

This chain links TRBV7-6 with TRBJ2-7; 11 bases are a match to TRBD1. V was clipped by 4 bases and J by 3 bases; unmatched bases: 2. The CDR3 has 14 residues. CDR1 SGHVS and CDR2 FNYEAQ come from the germline V gene. The CDR3 DNA reads as TGTGCCAGCAGCTCCGGGACAGGGGGCTACGAGCAGTACTTC. Its translation: CASSSGTGGYEQYF.

The chain couples TRBV3-1 (or the pseudogene TRBV3-2) to TRBJ1-6; 7 nucleotides line up with TRBD1. Germline V gene data show CDR1 as LGHDT and CDR2 as YNNKEL (reference sequence). The CDR3 loop spans 13 amino acids. Trimming cost V 4 bases and J 6 bases; bases outside gene matches: 0. The CDR3 spells CASSRDSNSPLHF. CDR3 DNA sequence: TGTGCCAGCAGCCGGGACAGTAATTCACCCCTCCACTTT.

The rearrangement uses TRBV20-1 and TRBJ1-2, with D possibly being TRBD1 (5 bases). The germline CDR1 and CDR2 sequences are DFQATT and SNEGSKA (reference sequence). V lost 6 bases, J lost 5 bases, and 10 bases lay in between. The CDR3 loop spans 11 amino acids. CDR3 residues: CSAVDRYGYTF. The DNA of the CDR3 is TGCAGTGCCGTCGACAGATATGGCTACACCTTC.

This clone is a singleton in its sample. The chain couples TRBV11-3 to TRBJ2-3, with 9 bases fitting TRBD2. This CDR3 spans 14 amino acids. The V gene's germline CDR1 is SGHNT and CDR2 YENEEA. V lost 3 bases, J lost 6 bases, and 4 bases stayed unmatched. DNA for the CDR3: TGTGCCAGCAGCTTCTCTAGCGGGGTTGATACGCAGTATTTT. Translation gives CASSFSSGVDTQYF.

V usage is TRBV2 and J usage is TRBJ2-7; D might be TRBD1 (5 bases). CDR1 and CDR2 from the germline V gene are SNHLY and FYNNEI. This CDR3 is 13 amino acids long. The V end lost 11 bases, the J end lost 4 bases, and 18 bases lay between the germline ends. Here the CDR3 reads CASLVGRSYEQYF. CDR3 DNA sequence: TGTGCCTCCCTGGTGGGGCGATCATACGAGCAGTACTTC.

The chain employs TRBV5-6 and TRBJ1-3; D possibly corresponds to TRBD1 (5 bases). Trimming took off 0 bases at V and 4 bases at J, with 14 bases between the two ends. This CDR3 is built from 16 residues. The germline gives CDR1 SGHDT, CDR2 YYEEEE. CDR3 bases: TGTGCCAGCAGCTTGGCGGTTTCAGGGTCCGGAAACACCATATATTTT. Its translation: CASSLAVSGSGNTIYF.

V usage is TRBV27 and J usage is TRBJ1-1; D may be TRBD1 (5 bases). This CDR3 has 13 amino acids. Trimming left V 3 bases short and J 4 bases short, with 9 bases between. Germline V gene lookup returns CDR1 MNHEY and CDR2 SMNVEV (reference sequence). The CDR3 region has the DNA TGTGCCAGCAGTTTTAACGGGGGCACTGAAGCTTTCTTT. Translated: CASSFNGGTEAFF.

This clone was recorded once. The rearrangement links TRBV9 to TRBJ2-1; TRBD1 might be the D (6 bases). From germline, CDR1 is SGDLS and CDR2 YYNGEE. V gave up 4 bases and J gave up 4 bases, with 21 bases separating them. The CDR3 is 17 amino acids. The CDR3 DNA sequence: TGTGCCAGCAGCACCCCCCTGATCGGGGACACGTACAATGAGCAGTTCTTC. This encodes CASSTPLIGDTYNEQFF.

This clone was counted once. This rearrangement joins TRBV3-1 (or the pseudogene TRBV3-2) to TRBJ1-2, with 7 bases fitting TRBD1. With V trimmed by 0 bases and J by 4 bases, 2 bases remained unmatched. This CDR3 has 14 amino acids. Germline V lookup: CDR1 LGHDT, CDR2 YNNKEL (reference sequence). As DNA, the CDR3 is TGTGCCAGCAGCCAAGATTGGACAGGCTATGGCTACACCTTC. Its translation is CASSQDWTGYGYTF.

The chain uses TRBV3-1 (or the pseudogene TRBV3-2) and TRBJ2-1; a possible D gene is TRBD1 (6 bases). Trimming left V 1 base short and J 6 bases short, with 13 bases between. CDR1 and CDR2 from the germline V gene are LGHDT and YNNKEL (reference sequence). The CDR3 contains 15 residues. The CDR3 DNA sequence: TGTGCCAGCAGCCAAGCGACAGGCCCCCTCAATGAGCAGTTCTTC. It is translated as CASSQATGPLNEQFF.